This T cell receptor beta chain was identified during a study of blood T cell repertoires in COVID-19. Across the study: COVID-19 samples from acute and convalescent phases originated in the United States, Italy and Spain. Sources were T cells, B-cell-depleted T cells, or PBMCs; the material itself was cDNA or gDNA.

The CDR3 runs 15 residues. CDR1 is GTSNPN and CDR2 is SVGIG in the germline V gene (reference sequence). V lost 4 bases to trimming and J lost 1 base, with 15 bases between them. Study processing details: Reference gene primer amplification yielded estimated nucleated cell counts. Clones were sequenced by immunoSEQ multiplex PCR, and TCRdb holds only the in-frame ones, with some missing. The D gene and trimming were derived from the DNA, and the V and J assignments and clone size from that table. The data hold about 200,000 clones, with 70% to 90% observed a single time. V and J are TRBV30 and TRBJ2-3; D is perhaps TRBD1 (6 bases). The source of this sequence is a woman in her forties who had recovered from COVID-19. The sample consisted of peripheral blood. The CDR3, as DNA: TGTGCCTGGACCGGCCCTGAGGGGGGCACAGATACGCAGTATTTT. Translating gives CAWTGPEGGTDTQYF.